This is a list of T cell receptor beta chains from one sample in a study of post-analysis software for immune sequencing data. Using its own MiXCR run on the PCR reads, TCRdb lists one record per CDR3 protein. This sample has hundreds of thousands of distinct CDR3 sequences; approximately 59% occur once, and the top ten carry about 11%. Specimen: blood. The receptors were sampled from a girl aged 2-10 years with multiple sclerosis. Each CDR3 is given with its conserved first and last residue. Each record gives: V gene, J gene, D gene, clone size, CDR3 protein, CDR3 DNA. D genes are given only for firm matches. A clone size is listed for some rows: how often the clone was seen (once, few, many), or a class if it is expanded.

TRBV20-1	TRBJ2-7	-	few	CSASGVYEQYF	TGCAGTGCTAGTGGGGTTTACGAGCAGTACTTC
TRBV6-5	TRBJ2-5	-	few	CASSYSGRQETQYF	TGTGCCAGCAGTTACTCGGGGCGGCAAGAGACCCAGTACTTC
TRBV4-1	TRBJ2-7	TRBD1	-	CASSQSGTGGYEQYF	TGCGCCAGCAGCCAATCCGGGACAGGGGGCTACGAGCAGTACTTC
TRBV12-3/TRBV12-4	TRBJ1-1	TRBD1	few	CASSFGQVSTEAFF	TGTGCCAGCAGTTTCGGACAGGTGTCAACTGAAGCTTTCTTT
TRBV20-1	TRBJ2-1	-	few	CSAIRDLSNEQFF	TGCAGTGCTATCCGGGACTTAAGCAATGAGCAGTTCTTC
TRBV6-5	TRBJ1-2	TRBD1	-	CASSYNPGGLPSSNYGYTF	TGTGCCAGCAGTTACAACCCAGGGGGCCTACCCTCATCTAACTATGGCTACACCTTC
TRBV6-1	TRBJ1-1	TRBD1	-	CASSQNRDRGHHTEAFF	TGTGCCAGCAGCCAGAACCGGGACAGGGGTCACCACACTGAAGCTTTCTTT
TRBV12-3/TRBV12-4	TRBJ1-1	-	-	CASTLHGGNTEAFF	TGTGCCAGCACCCTCCACGGGGGTAACACTGAAGCTTTCTTT
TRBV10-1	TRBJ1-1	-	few	CASSESTGDTEAFF	TGCGCCAGCAGTGAGTCAACGGGGGACACTGAAGCTTTCTTT
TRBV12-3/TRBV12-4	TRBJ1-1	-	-	CASTTGVRRGGTEAFF	TGTGCCAGCACAACCGGGGTAAGGCGGGGGGGCACTGAAGCTTTCTTT
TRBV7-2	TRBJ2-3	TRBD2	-	CASSVFSAGGNTDTQYF	TGTGCCAGCAGCGTATTCAGCGCGGGGGGAAACACAGATACGCAGTATTTT
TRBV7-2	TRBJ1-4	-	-	CASSLARNNEKLFF	TGTGCCAGCAGCTTAGCCCGGAATAACGAAAAACTGTTTTTT
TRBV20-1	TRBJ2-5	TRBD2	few	CSASSRLAGEKETQYF	TGCAGTGCTAGCTCCCGACTAGCGGGGGAAAAAGAGACCCAGTACTTC
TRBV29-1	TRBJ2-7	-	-	CSVEKGPSSYEQYF	TGCAGCGTTGAGAAGGGGCCGAGCTCCTACGAGCAGTACTTC
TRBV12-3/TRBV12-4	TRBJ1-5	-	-	CASSWDTVNQPQHF	TGTGCCAGCAGTTGGGACACCGTCAATCAGCCCCAGCATTTT
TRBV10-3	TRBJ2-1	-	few	CAIAASSDEQFF	TGTGCCATCGCGGCTAGCAGCGATGAGCAGTTCTTC
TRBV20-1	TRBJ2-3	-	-	CSARRFTDTQYF	TGCAGTGCTAGGAGATTTACAGATACGCAGTATTTT
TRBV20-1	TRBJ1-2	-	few	CSARDREGDYGYTF	TGCAGTGCTAGAGATAGAGAGGGAGACTATGGCTACACCTTC
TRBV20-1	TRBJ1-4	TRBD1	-	CSAMKRGRPTNEKLFF	TGCAGTGCCATGAAAAGGGGGCGCCCAACTAATGAAAAACTGTTTTTT
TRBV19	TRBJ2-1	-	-	CASSVRSFYNEQFF	TGTGCCAGTAGTGTTCGCAGTTTCTACAATGAGCAGTTCTTC
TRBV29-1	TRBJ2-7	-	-	CSVDETGGDEQYF	TGCAGCGTTGATGAGACAGGAGGTGACGAGCAGTACTTC
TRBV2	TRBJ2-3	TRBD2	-	CAILTSGGPRRTDTQYF	TGTGCCATCCTTACTAGCGGGGGGCCCCGCCGCACAGATACGCAGTATTTT
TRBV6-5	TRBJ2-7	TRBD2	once	CASSLAGLPYEQYF	TGTGCCAGCAGTTTAGCGGGATTGCCGTACGAGCAGTACTTC
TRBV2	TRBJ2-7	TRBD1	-	CASSWPGTGGPKGDAYEQYF	TGTGCCAGCAGTTGGCCCGGGACAGGGGGCCCTAAGGGCGACGCCTACGAGCAGTACTTC